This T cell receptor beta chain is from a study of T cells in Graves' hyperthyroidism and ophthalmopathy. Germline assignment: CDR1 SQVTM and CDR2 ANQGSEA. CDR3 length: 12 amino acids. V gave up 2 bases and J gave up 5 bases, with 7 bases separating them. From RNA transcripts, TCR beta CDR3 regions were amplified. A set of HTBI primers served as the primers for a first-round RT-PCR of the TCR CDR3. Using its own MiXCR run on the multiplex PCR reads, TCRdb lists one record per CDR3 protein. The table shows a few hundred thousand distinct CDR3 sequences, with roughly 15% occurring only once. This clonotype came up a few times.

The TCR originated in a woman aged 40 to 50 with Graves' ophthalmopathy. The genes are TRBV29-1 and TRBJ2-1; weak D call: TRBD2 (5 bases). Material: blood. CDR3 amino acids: CSVERGNNEQFF. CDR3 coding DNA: TGCAGCGTTGAACGGGGAAACAATGAGCAGTTCTTC.